The sequence of this T cell receptor beta chain was determined in a study of graft-versus-host responses after intestinal transplantation. Study summary: Each of the recipients got a multivisceral, liver-intestinal, or isolated intestinal transplant. Every recipient had anti-thymocyte globulin induction and 2 to 4 years of tacrolimus plus steroids.

Details on this clone: Its matching antigen is unknown.

V lost 2 bases to trimming and J lost 6 bases, with 16 bases between them. This CDR3 has 15 amino acids. From germline, CDR1 is SGHRS and CDR2 YFSETQ. Generated by immunoSEQ multiplex PCR, the TCRdb table keeps only in-frame clones and is missing some. The table lists about 89,000 clones, 80% to 95% of them singletons. Sequences were derived from unstimulated CD4+ T cells sorted from spleen or lymph node cells, sampled before intestinal transplant. This receptor was identified in a human donor who received an intestinal transplant. The chain couples TRBV5-1 to TRBJ2-3, with D perhaps TRBD1 (5 bases). The CDR3 nucleotides read TGCGCCAGCAGCTTAGGTGGGGCCCCCGTGGATACGCAGTATTTT. Its protein product is CASSLGGAPVDTQYF.